This T cell receptor (beta chain) was sequenced in a study of blood T cell repertoires in COVID-19 (TCRdb year 2020). Study-wide context: Samples covering the acute and convalescent phases of COVID-19 were provided by collaborators in the United States, Italy and Spain. The material from the prospective study consisted of cDNA or gDNA derived from T cells, B-cell-depleted T cells, or PBMCs. The dataset comprised deeply sampled blood TCRbeta repertoires from subjects exposed to, actively infected with, or recovered from COVID-19. A freely available public database, intended as a resource for researchers studying the immune response to SARS-CoV-2, is where the repertoires were released. Samples came from the ongoing ImmuneRACE study (first 160 participants) plus 1,254 subjects from 6 global collaborators. Sample metadata almost always included a de-identified subject ID, COVID-19 status, age in years and sex. Where available, HLA class I and class II types were taken from metadata supplied by the sample provider and were not determined by assay-based typing.

TCRbeta CDR3 regions were amplified from genomic DNA by means of the immunoSEQ Assay, a bias-controlled multiplex PCR. Per the original workflow: The number of nucleated cells in each sample was estimated by amplification of reference gene primers within the assay. To quantify the absolute abundance of each unique TCRbeta CDR3 rearrangement, sequence reads were collapsed and filtered. Productive Simpson clonality was computed per sample as the square root of Simpson's diversity index over productive rearrangements. TCRdb provides this immuneACCESS table in a form limited to in-frame rearrangements. Some clones are lacking; in checked studies, under half of them reflect an unresolved V gene, and why the rest are absent is not known. The D gene and trimming were derived from the DNA, and the V and J assignments and clone size from that table. This sample holds 83,000 or so clones; roughly three quarters were observed only once. The ten largest clones represent just under 10% of the sample.

The collaborating institutions used their own protocols to collect whole blood in K2EDTA tubes. For TCRbeta analysis, collaborator samples were shipped as frozen whole blood, as isolated PBMCs, or as DNA extracted from either sample type. Sequences SGHRS (CDR1) and YFSETQ (CDR2) are obtained from the germline V gene. The CDR3 covers 14 residues, taking in both the cysteine and the phenylalanine. Solely the CDR3 DNA is kept, with 42 bases framed from the first base. V gives up 4 bases and J gives up 8 bases, and the segment between their germline ends measures 15 bases. The investigation overall reported the following: The quantity of clinical and demographic metadata differed by source and by participant and was supplied without curation.

Comment on this clone: Which antigen it targets is not known. No per-base quality is available; no much larger clone lies one base away.

The clonotype was recovered from a woman older than 75 with acute or convalescent COVID-19. What was sequenced was peripheral blood. The chain uses TRBV5-1 and TRBJ1-4, with the identity of the D gene unclear. The CDR3 in this case is CASSLDHGGEKLFF. The DNA sequence is as follows: TGCGCCAGCAGCCTGGACCATGGAGGGGAAAAACTGTTTTTT.